This TCR beta chain was profiled in a study of a mutant IDH1 vaccine in newly diagnosed glioma (TCRdb year 2021). About the study as a whole: Patients received eight vaccinations in weeks 1, 3, 5, 7, 11, 15, 19 and 23, corresponding to visits V03 through V10. For exploratory analyses, about two dozen treated patients had longitudinal TCRB deep sequencing done wherever samples were available. In the chemotherapy-containing groups, vaccination started alongside temozolomide cycles, whereas in patients who had radiotherapy alone it started 4-6 weeks after radiotherapy. Of the approximately 35 treated patients, around 62% were male and 37.5% were female, and the mean age was around 40 years. Six visits were used for peripheral blood collection: V03 (baseline), V05, V07, V10, V12 and V13. Prior to enrollment, standard therapy consisting of radiotherapy alone, temozolomide alone, or radiochemotherapy with temozolomide had been administered to patients, with the combination being received by most patients.

Overall results and qualifications from the work: PBMC samples for TCRB deep sequencing were selected based on availability. The authors stated that sample limitations prevented analyses of patient blood samples from being reproduced. Immune responses induced by the vaccine were seen in roughly 95% of patients across multiple MHC alleles. Changes in the top peripheral T cell clonotypes picked up by TCRB sequencing did not appear to be linked to pseudoprogression.

Explained via the paper, the time point label denotes: week 5, during vaccination. Each vaccine dose was 300 ug of a 20-mer mutant IDH1 peptide in Montanide, given subcutaneously with topical imiquimod. Donors had newly diagnosed WHO grade 3 or 4 IDH1-mutant astrocytomas with loss of nuclear ATRX. The samples were drawn from NOA16, a multicentre, single-arm, open-label phase I trial in Germany that tested a mutant IDH1 peptide vaccine in humans for the first time. Genomic DNA for TCRB sequencing was extracted from EDTA blood using the DNeasy Blood and Tissue Kit. By share, this clone ranks as medium-sized (0.01 to 0.1%). Its antigen target is currently unknown. No quality values exist for individual bases; no much larger clone is one base distant. CDR1 SEHNR and CDR2 FQNEAQ are derived from the germline V gene (reference sequence). The CDR3 goes from the cysteine to the phenylalanine over 14 residues. Only CDR3 DNA remains: 42 bases, in frame from the first base. Trimming leaves V shorter by 5 bases and J shorter by 6 bases, with the junction holding 8 bases beyond the gene matches.

Libraries came from the immunoSEQ multiplex PCR assay. Rearranged TCR beta chain sequences were amplified with the hsTCRB Kit following the manufacturer's protocol. TCRB libraries were sequenced on an Illumina MiSeq. For the original study's pipeline: The proprietary platform of the kit vendor was used for demultiplexing, trimming and gene mapping. TCRdb stores this immuneACCESS table with in-frame sequences only. Part of the clones is absent; in the studies checked, under half of the shortfall reflects unresolved V genes, and no reason is known for the rest. V, J and clone size are taken as reported in that table, and D and trimming were inferred from the DNA itself. The sample has 40,000 to 50,000 clones on record, approximately 83% of them singletons. The ten biggest clones cover around 1.8% of the sample.

The sequence links TRBV7-9 to TRBJ1-1; 8 bases in the junction line up with TRBD1. The material was PBMCs, obtained from a glioma patient whose treatment included an IDH1 peptide vaccine. The sequence was obtained from a man aged 35-49 years with glioma. At the DNA level, the sequence is TGTGCCAGCAGCCTGAGGACAGGGACCCCTGAAGCTTTCTTT. The encoded protein is CASSLRTGTPEAFF.